One sample yielded the 23 T cell receptor beta chains listed below, sequenced in a study of T cell clonality in common variable immunodeficiency. Repertoires were generated with immunoSEQ multiplex PCR, while TCRdb's copy carries only in-frame clones and drops some. The sample shows about 15,000 clones, and just under 5% sits with its ten largest clones. Their target antigens are unknown. Study conclusions and caveats: Common variable immunodeficiency TCR beta sequences reportedly had fewer deletions and N-nucleotide insertions.

The sample consisted of peripheral blood mononuclear cells. Source of these receptors: a human donor with common variable immunodeficiency.

In the case of this clone: Coverage ceases 3 residues before the CDR3 finishes, and the germline J gene fills in the end. V is TRBV30 and J is TRBJ1-5; TRBD1 is a possible D gene (5 bases). V lost 0 bases and J 7 bases, leaving 16 bases between the germline ends. CDR1 and CDR2 (germline): GTSNPN, SVGIG (reference sequence). The CDR3 runs 15 residues. The sequenced CDR3 bases are TGTGCCTGGAGTGTACCTTGGGGGGTGGGCCAGCCC. This codes for CAWSVPWGVGQP. The CDR3 as a whole reads CAWSVPWGVGQPQHF.

A remark on this clone: The DNA ends 3 residues before the CDR3 does, and the rest of the CDR3 is filled in from the germline J gene. The gene calls are TRBV19 and TRBJ1-5; TRBD1 aligns across 10 bases. The CDR3 spans 16 residues. With 8 bases clipped from V and 2 bases from J, the junction kept 9 bases outside the gene matches. CDR1 LNHDA and CDR2 SQIVND come from the germline V gene (reference sequence). CDR3 residues: CASEGQGNIGNQPQHF. CDR3 bases read: TGTGCCAGTGAGGGACAGGGGAATATTGGCAATCAGCCC.

A word on this clone: The observed sequence ends 3 residues before the CDR3 terminus, with the missing tail filled in from the germline J gene. The chain is built from TRBV19 and TRBJ2-1, with TRBD1 matching over 7 bases. Trimming cost V 5 bases and J 6 bases; bases outside gene matches: 7. Germline CDR1 is LNHDA and CDR2 is SQIVND (reference sequence). The CDR3 is made up of 14 amino acids. The CDR3 loop is CASSVGGSGNEQFF. The DNA read from the CDR3 is TGTGCCAGTAGTGTAGGGGGCTCTGGCAATGAG.

A remark on this clone: The CDR3 end lies 3 residues beyond the end of the read and is filled in from the germline J gene. The chain carries TRBV5-1 and TRBJ2-3, with 8 bases matching TRBD2. Germline V gene sequence: CDR1 SGHRS, CDR2 YFSETQ. This CDR3 is 16 amino acids long. V lost 1 base and J lost 2; bases outside the gene matches: 6. The part of the CDR3 DNA that was read is TGCGCCAGCAGCTTGAGGCTAGCGGGTTCCACAGATACG. Translating gives CASSLRLAGSTDT. The complete CDR3 reads CASSLRLAGSTDTQYF. Together with reference TRBV5-1 and TRBJ2-3, the CDR3 gives the full variable domain: KAGVTQTPRYLIKTRGQQVTLSCSPISGHRSVSWYQQTPGQGLQFLFEYFSETQRNKGNFPGRFSGRQFSNSRSEMNVSTLELGDSALYLCASSLRLAGSTDTQYFGPGTRLTVL.

To note about this clone: The sequenced fragment ends 3 residues before the CDR3 boundary, so the rest is inferred from the germline J gene. V gene TRBV18 combines with J gene TRBJ1-6, with TRBD1 matching 8 bases. This CDR3 has 14 residues. Germline V gives CDR1 KGHSH, CDR2 LQKENI. V shed 6 bases, J shed 10 bases, and the junction held 8 bases outside the gene matches. The CDR3 spells CASSPDRVDSPLHF. The DNA read from the CDR3 is TGTGCCAGCTCCCCGGACAGGGTAGACTCACCC. Together with reference TRBV18 and TRBJ1-6, the CDR3 gives the full variable domain: NAGVMQNPRHLVRRRGQEARLRCSPMKGHSHVYWYRQLPEEGLKFMVYLQKENIIDESGMPKERFSAEFPKEGPSILRIQQVVRGDSAAYFCASSPDRVDSPLHFGNGTRLTVT.

On this clone itself: The read falls 3 residues short of the CDR3 end, and the missing part is taken from the germline J gene. The chain has TRBV20-1 and TRBJ1-1; D might be TRBD1 (6 bases). From germline, CDR1 is DFQATT and CDR2 SNEGSKA (reference sequence). V shed 6 bases and J shed 1 base, with 9 bases lying between them. This CDR3 spans 12 amino acids. The CDR3 spells CSAGQSNTEAFF. The DNA read from the CDR3 is TGCAGTGCAGGACAGTCGAACACTGAA.

A note on this clone: The read comes to an end 3 residues before the CDR3 does, leaving the germline J gene to fill in the end. The chain carries TRBV7-2 and TRBJ2-7; a possible D gene is TRBD1 (5 bases). CDR1 and CDR2 from the germline V gene are SGHTA and FQGNSA. V lost 2 bases to trimming and J lost 6 bases, with 11 bases between them. The CDR3 extends over 13 amino acids. CDR3 DNA (partial): TGTGCCAGCAGCTTAACAGGCGTTGGCGAG. It yields the protein CASSLTGVGE. The whole CDR3 region reads CASSLTGVGEQYF.

Notes on this clone: The read gets to within 3 residues of the CDR3 end, and the germline J gene fills in the rest. This sequence joins TRBV19 and TRBJ1-4; 8 bases line up with TRBD1. Per the germline V gene, CDR1 is LNHDA and CDR2 is SQIVND (reference sequence). The CDR3 is 17 residues long. Losses at the gene ends were 6 bases for V and 0 bases for J; bases not matched to a gene: 9. CDR3 region: CASSPGTGIATNEKLFF. Incomplete CDR3 DNA: TGTGCCAGTAGCCCCGGGACAGGTATTGCAACTAATGAAAAA.

About this clone: The read halts 3 residues ahead of the CDR3 end, with the missing end drawn from the germline J gene. The chain joins TRBV12-3 or TRBV12-4 to TRBJ2-1; D possibly corresponds to TRBD1 (5 bases). Trimming cost V 6 bases and J 7 bases, with 13 bases left between them. The CDR3 contains 13 residues. CDR3 DNA, as far as it was read: TGTGCCAGCAGGGGCAGGGTGCGGAATGAG. It yields the protein CASRGRVRNE. The complete CDR3 reads CASRGRVRNEQFF.

The CDR3 reads CASSLNSNTIYF. The covered CDR3 bases are TGTGCCAGCAGCCTGAATAGTAACACC. The chain links TRBV7-2 to TRBJ1-3; D gene unclear. The CDR3 end falls 3 residues outside the read, so it is completed with the germline J gene. The CDR3 is made up of 12 amino acids. Per the germline V gene, CDR1 is SGHTA and CDR2 is FQGNSA. Trimming pared 5 bases from V and 7 bases from J, leaving 9 bases between.

A word on this clone: The read halts 3 residues ahead of the CDR3 end, with the missing end drawn from the germline J gene. The genes are TRBV6-2 or TRBV6-3 and TRBJ2-5; 7 nucleotides agree with TRBD2. CDR1 MNHEY and CDR2 SVGEGT come from the germline V gene. This CDR3 has 15 amino acids. V dropped 7 bases and J dropped 5; count of bases not matched to a gene: 13. This CDR3 reads CASTDGPGGEETQYF. The CDR3 bases that were read are TGTGCCAGCACCGACGGGCCGGGGGGTGAGGAGACC.

As for this clone: The read halts 3 residues ahead of the CDR3 end, with the missing end drawn from the germline J gene. This chain uses TRBV19 with TRBJ1-2; 8 bases are shared with TRBD1. V was pared by 5 bases and J by 4 bases, with 3 bases of the junction left unmatched. This CDR3 has 13 residues. Germline CDR1 is LNHDA and CDR2 is SQIVND (reference sequence). The DNA read from the CDR3 is TGTGCCAGTAGTCCGGACAGGGTCTATGGC. Its translation: CASSPDRVYG. The full CDR3 is CASSPDRVYGYTF. The full variable domain, rest sourced from reference TRBV19 and TRBJ1-2, is DGGITQSPKYLFRKEGQNVTLSCEQNLNHDAMYWYRQDPGQGLRLIYYSQIVNDFQKGDIAEGYSVSREKKESFPLTVTSAQKNPTAFYLCASSPDRVYGYTFGSGTRLTVV.

On this clone itself: The read stops 3 residues short of the end of the CDR3; the missing end is completed from the germline J gene. V is TRBV19 and J is TRBJ1-1; D might be TRBD1 (5 bases). This CDR3 is built from 15 residues. V was trimmed by 7 bases and J by 0 bases, leaving 15 bases between them. Germline V CDR1 and CDR2: LNHDA, SQIVND (reference sequence). CDR3 sequence reads: CASIGGIPMNTEAFF. Partial CDR3 DNA: TGTGCCAGTATCGGGGGAATCCCCATGAACACTGAA.

On this clone: The sequenced fragment ends 3 residues before the CDR3 boundary, so the rest is inferred from the germline J gene. The rearrangement joins TRBV7-2 to TRBJ1-6; no reliable D call. Trimming left V 6 bases short and J 10 bases short, with 13 bases between. CDR1 and CDR2 from the germline V gene are SGHTA and FQGNSA. This CDR3 has 13 amino acids. The sequenced part of the CDR3 DNA is TGTGCCAGCAGGCCTCCGGGGAGCTCACCC. Its translation is CASRPPGSSP. The full-length CDR3 reads as CASRPPGSSPLHF.

This clone shows up as medium-sized by frequency. Sequencing ends 3 residues short of the CDR3 end; the germline J gene provides the rest. The rearrangement uses TRBV7-2 and TRBJ2-7, with D unclear. V gave up 1 base and J gave up 3 bases, with 13 bases separating them. The CDR3 covers 15 residues. CDR1 SGHTA and CDR2 FQGNSA come from the germline V gene. CDR3 DNA, as far as it was read: TGTGCCAGCAGCTTAGGGAGACTTCCTTTCTACGAG. This encodes CASSLGRLPFYE. From start to end, the CDR3 is CASSLGRLPFYEQYF.

The CDR3 loop is CASSSGLSWTGELFF. The covered CDR3 bases are TGTGCCAGCAGCTCGGGACTTAGCTGGACCGGGGAG. The chain recombines TRBV5-5 with TRBJ2-2; D perhaps matches TRBD2 (6 bases). The DNA ends 3 residues before the CDR3 does, and the rest of the CDR3 is filled in from the germline J gene. CDR1 and CDR2 from the germline V gene are SGHKS and YYEKEE (reference sequence). This CDR3 spans 15 amino acids. V was clipped by 3 bases and J by 5 bases, with 14 bases between them.

Measured by frequency, this clone is medium-sized. The read gets to within 3 residues of the CDR3 end, and the germline J gene fills in the rest. The chain uses TRBV2 and TRBJ1-3, with TRBD1 identical over 7 bases. CDR1 SNHLY and CDR2 FYNNEI come from the germline V gene. J lost 4 bases, V lost 5 bases, and 5 bases had no gene match. The CDR3 is made up of 14 amino acids. CDR3 sequence reads: CASSLTGNGNTIYF. Partial CDR3 DNA: TGTGCCAGCAGTTTGACAGGGAACGGAAACACC.

Of note for this clone: Sequencing ends 3 residues short of the CDR3 end; the germline J gene provides the rest. The chain has TRBV11-1 and TRBJ1-2, with 9 bases lining up with TRBD1. The CDR3 has 13 amino acids. V was clipped by 5 bases and J by 7 bases; unmatched bases: 5. Germline-derived CDR1 and CDR2 are SGHAT and FQDESV (reference sequence). CDR3 protein: CASSPGTGIGYTF. Partial CDR3 DNA: TGTGCCAGCAGCCCAGGGACAGGGATTGGC.

To note about this clone: The read stops 3 residues short of the end of the CDR3; the missing end is completed from the germline J gene. V gene TRBV19 combines with J gene TRBJ2-5; 9 bases line up with TRBD2. Looked up from germline, CDR1 is LNHDA and CDR2 is SQIVND (reference sequence). V was clipped by 5 bases and J by 5 bases; unmatched bases: 15. There are 17 residues in the CDR3. The sequenced part of the CDR3 DNA is TGTGCCAGTAGTGTCCCAGGAGGAGCGGGGGGTGTCGAGACC. Translated: CASSVPGGAGGVET. The whole CDR3 protein is CASSVPGGAGGVETQYF.

As regards this clone: The CDR3 end is not reached by the read, which stops 3 residues before it; the germline J gene fills it in. The chain employs TRBV6-1 and TRBJ1-5, with D perhaps matching TRBD1 (5 bases). The CDR3 is 14 residues long. Germline V gene lookup returns CDR1 MNHNS and CDR2 SASEGT. V lost 4 bases and J lost 2, with 9 bases in between. CDR3 amino acids: CASSARGRNQPQHF. The CDR3 DNA, read in part, is TGTGCCAGCAGTGCAAGGGGTCGCAATCAGCCC.

Regarding this clone: The read stops 3 residues short of the end of the CDR3; the missing end is completed from the germline J gene. The chain joins TRBV5-6 to TRBJ2-7, with D perhaps TRBD2 (5 bases). V lost 4 bases to trimming and J lost 5 bases, with 16 bases between them. CDR1 and CDR2 (germline): SGHDT, YYEEEE. This CDR3 region has 14 residues. The CDR3 reads CASSRGRGADEQYF. The CDR3 bases that were read are TGTGCCAGCAGCCGAGGCCGGGGAGCGGACGAG. Variable domain in full (rest from reference TRBV5-6 and TRBJ2-7): DAGVTQSPTHLIKTRGQQVTLRCSPKSGHDTVSWYQQALGQGPQFIFQYYEEEERQRGNFPDRFSGHQFPNYSSELNVNALLLGDSALYLCASSRGRGADEQYFGPGTRLTVT.

Notes on this clone: The CDR3 end is not reached by the read, which stops 3 residues before it; the germline J gene fills it in. V is TRBV20-1 and J is TRBJ2-7; possibly TRBD2 for D (5 bases). Germline CDR1 is DFQATT and CDR2 is SNEGSKA (reference sequence). V was shortened by 7 bases and J by 4 bases, with 17 bases between the two germline ends. The CDR3 sequence is 13 residues long. The DNA read from the CDR3 is TGCAGTGGTTCGACCTCATTAGCGTACGAG. This codes for CSGSTSLAYE. The entire CDR3 protein is CSGSTSLAYEQYF.

With respect to this clone: The read terminates 3 residues ahead of where the CDR3 ends, so the germline J gene completes it. The rearrangement joins TRBV11-2 to TRBJ1-6; 7 bases map to TRBD1. Germline loops: CDR1 SGHAT, CDR2 FQNNGV. The CDR3 covers 14 residues. The V and J ends lost 4 bases and 7 bases, in that order; junction bases with no gene match: 4. The part of the CDR3 DNA that was read is TGTGCCAGCAGCTCGACAGGGATGAATTCACCC. Protein sequence: CASSSTGMNSP. The complete CDR3 reads CASSSTGMNSPLHF.